Below are 3 T cell receptor beta chains sequenced from a single sample in a study of OX40 agonist ivuxolimab in advanced cancers. The assay was immunoSEQ multiplex PCR, and TCRdb's table has in-frame clones only and misses some. The sample has about 100,000 clones, around 93% seen once. Sequences were derived from CD4+ or CD8+ T cells sorted from blood, sampled in a trial of the OX40 agonist ivuxolimab. Receptors originate from an adult with an advanced solid tumor such as melanoma, head and neck, liver or kidney cancer.

J is TRBJ1-1 and V is TRBV7-3; the match to TRBD1 covers 8 bases. Germline CDR1 reads SGHTA; CDR2 reads FQGTGA. The CDR3 totals 16 residues. The J segment lost 1 base and the V segment lost 0 bases, leaving 4 bases of the junction unmatched. The CDR3 sequence is CASSLTSDRGNTEAFF. The CDR3 DNA reads as TGTGCCAGCAGCTTAACCTCCGACAGGGGGAACACTGAAGCTTTCTTT.

This sequence joins TRBV30 and TRBJ2-1; D is undetermined. The CDR3 totals 14 residues. Germline values: CDR1 GTSNPN, CDR2 SVGIG (reference sequence). V shed 0 bases and J shed 4 bases, with 10 bases lying between them. The CDR3 loop reads CAWSVAPLYNEQFF. CDR3 nucleotides: TGTGCCTGGAGTGTGGCTCCTCTATACAATGAGCAGTTCTTC.

This chain joins TRBV6-1 and TRBJ1-3, with D unresolved. In germline, CDR1 is MNHNS, CDR2 SASEGT. V was cut by 3 bases and J by 1 base, with 13 bases left in between. This CDR3 comprises 16 residues. CDR3 sequence (DNA): TGTGCCAGCAGTGAGACCCTTGGACGGTCTGGAAACACCATATATTTT. Translated: CASSETLGRSGNTIYF.